What follows describes a single TCR beta chain. Its antigen remains unknown. This CDR3 is also generated by other DNA sequences in the sample. 13 Jbeta primers and 60 Vbeta primers were used for the PCR. Profiling relied on immunoSEQ multiplex PCR, and the TCRdb table lists in-frame clones only, not all of them. The sample contains about 160,000 clones, roughly 85% of which appear only once. This sample was included in a study of cytomegalovirus exposure and HLA in healthy donors. The V gene's germline CDR1 is LNHDA and CDR2 SQIVND (reference sequence). Trimming cost V 0 bases and J 4 bases, with 7 bases left between them. This CDR3 region has 13 residues. Overall study findings and caveats: Researchers catalogued roughly 150 TCR beta chains as cytomegalovirus-associated. Reports indicated that the classifier achieved high specificity and sensitivity in diagnosing cytomegalovirus status. It was in a later analysis that TCR association rates were seen to vary by HLA locus, highest for DRB1 and lowest for HLA-C.

The sequence came from a male donor in good health and CMV-seropositive. The chain uses TRBV19 and TRBJ2-7; TRBD2 is a possible D gene (5 bases). Sequencing used PBMCs. CDR3 amino acids: CASSIDRGYEQYF. Written as DNA, the CDR3 is TGTGCCAGTAGTATAGATAGAGGGTACGAGCAGTACTTC.